The sequence of this TCR beta chain was determined in a study of long-term antiretroviral therapy in people with HIV. About this clone: Its target is not known.

Germline V CDR1 and CDR2: MNHEY, SVGAGI. The CDR3 runs to 14 residues. V was trimmed by 7 bases and J by 3 bases, leaving 12 bases between them. Investigators performed immunoSEQ version v3.0 at survey level. Repertoires were generated with immunoSEQ multiplex PCR, while TCRdb's copy carries only in-frame clones and drops some. The sample shows tens of thousands of clones, more than 65% of them seen only once. Study-level points and caveats: ART adherence, viral resistance and therapy changes went undocumented. Clonal populations expanded prior to ART predominated within the repertoire at all time points.

This sample comprised unsorted PBMCs, obtained 0.1 years before starting antiretroviral therapy. The chain carries TRBV6-5 and TRBJ2-2; D not certain. The TCR sequence derives from a man younger than 35 with HIV. The CDR3 sequence: CASTPTWDTGELFF. The CDR3 DNA is TGTGCCAGCACCCCGACCTGGGACACCGGGGAGCTGTTTTTT.